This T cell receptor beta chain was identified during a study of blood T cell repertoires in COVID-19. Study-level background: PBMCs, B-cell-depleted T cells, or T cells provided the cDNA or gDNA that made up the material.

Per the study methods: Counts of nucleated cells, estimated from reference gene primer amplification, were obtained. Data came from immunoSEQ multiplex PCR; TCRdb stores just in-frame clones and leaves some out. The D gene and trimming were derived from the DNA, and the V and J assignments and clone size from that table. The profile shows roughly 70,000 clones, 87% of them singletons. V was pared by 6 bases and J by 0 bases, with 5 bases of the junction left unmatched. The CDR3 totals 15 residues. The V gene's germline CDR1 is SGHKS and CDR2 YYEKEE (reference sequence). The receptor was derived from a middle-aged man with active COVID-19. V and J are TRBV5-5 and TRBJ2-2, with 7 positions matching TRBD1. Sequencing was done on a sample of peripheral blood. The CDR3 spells CASTLDRANTGELFF. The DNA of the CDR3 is TGTGCCAGCACCCTAGACAGGGCGAACACCGGGGAGCTGTTTTTT.